One and the same sample provided the 32 T cell receptor beta chains below, sequenced in a study of post-analysis software for immune sequencing data. Study results and caveats: There were five TRBV segments more frequent in patients than controls, and TRBV5-6, TRBV5-1 and TRBV20-1 were among them.

TCR beta libraries were prepared from cDNA with unique molecular identifiers. One entry per CDR3 protein results from TCRdb running MiXCR on the PCR reads. The sample lists 750,000 to 900,000 distinct CDR3 sequences, 35% to 55% occurring once. Their specific antigens are unknown. The sample taken for sequencing was blood. The receptor set was obtained from a girl between 10 and 17 years old with multiple sclerosis.

This rearrangement joins TRBV20-1 to TRBJ2-7; TRBD2 is a possible D gene (6 bases). CDR3 length: 13 amino acids. Trimming left V 3 bases short and J 3 bases short, with 12 bases between. In germline, CDR1 is DFQATT, CDR2 SNEGSKA (reference sequence). The CDR3 nucleotides read TGCAGTGCTAGTATGGGACTCCTCTACGAGCAGTACTTC. Residues: CSASMGLLYEQYF.

This clonotype was observed a few times. The gene calls are TRBV7-9 and TRBJ2-1, with 8 bases lining up with TRBD2. The germline CDR1 and CDR2 sequences are SEHNR and FQNEAQ (reference sequence). The CDR3 loop spans 15 amino acids. V lost 4 bases to trimming and J lost 6 bases; unmatched junction nucleotides: 8. The CDR3 loop is CASSSTSGLSNEQFF. The DNA of the CDR3 is TGTGCCAGCAGCTCAACTAGCGGCCTCTCCAATGAGCAGTTCTTC.

This clonotype was detected a few times. The chain links TRBV12-3 or TRBV12-4 to TRBJ2-7, with D perhaps being TRBD1 or TRBD2 (5 bases each). The CDR3 runs 13 residues. V was cut by 8 bases and J by 7 bases, with 18 bases left in between. CDR3 amino acids: CASWGRSYNEQYF. CDR3 coding DNA: TGTGCCAGCTGGGGGAGATCCTACAATGAGCAGTACTTC.

The V call is TRBV15, the J call TRBJ2-3; 7 bases map to TRBD2. This CDR3 comprises 15 residues. Trimming at V came to 1 base and at J to 3 bases, leaving 4 bases not matched to a gene. The V gene's germline CDR1 is LNHNV and CDR2 YYDKDF (reference sequence). In DNA form, the CDR3 reads TGTGCCACCAGCAGAGCCCCGGGGGGAACAGATACGCAGTATTTT. It encodes CATSRAPGGTDTQYF.

This clonotype has just a few counts. The V and J genes are TRBV20-1 and TRBJ2-3; D is perhaps TRBD1 or TRBD2 (5 bases each). V lost 1 base, J lost 0 bases, and 8 bases lay in between. The CDR3 is 14 residues long. Germline assignment: CDR1 DFQATT and CDR2 SNEGSKA (reference sequence). The DNA of the CDR3 is TGCAGTGCTAGAGGGGACGGTAGCACAGATACGCAGTATTTT. Its translation is CSARGDGSTDTQYF.

The genes are TRBV3-1 and TRBJ2-7; possible D gene TRBD2, 6 bases. The CDR3 extends over 15 amino acids. In germline, CDR1 is LGHDT, CDR2 YNNKEL (reference sequence). V was pared by 2 bases and J by 2 bases, with 13 bases between. The CDR3 is CASSQKSGGTYEQYF. CDR3 coding DNA: TGTGCCAGCAGCCAAAAAAGTGGGGGGACCTACGAGCAGTACTTC.

The chain recombines TRBV6-5 with TRBJ2-1, with D maybe TRBD1 (5 bases). V dropped 6 bases and J dropped 7 bases, with 13 bases sitting between them. Germline V gene data show CDR1 as MNHEY and CDR2 as SVGAGI. The CDR3 runs 13 residues. The CDR3 loop reads CASSFLQGNEQFF. The CDR3 DNA sequence: TGTGCCAGCAGCTTTCTGCAGGGAAATGAGCAGTTCTTC.

This clonotype occurred a few times. The chain joins TRBV6-5 to TRBJ1-1; D unclear. The CDR3 sequence is 12 residues long. Germline values: CDR1 MNHEY, CDR2 SVGAGI. Trimming removed 4 bases at V and 6 bases at J, with 9 bases between. The CDR3 loop is CASSSSGPEAFF. The CDR3 bases are TGTGCCAGCAGTTCCTCGGGTCCTGAAGCTTTCTTT.

The chain combines TRBV20-1 with TRBJ2-7; D unclear. The CDR3 has 10 residues. Trimming took 5 bases from V and 3 from J, leaving 5 bases between them. In germline, CDR1 is DFQATT, CDR2 SNEGSKA (reference sequence). The chain's CDR3 is CSAEDYEQYF. DNA of the CDR3: TGCAGTGCTGAAGACTACGAGCAGTACTTC.

The V and J genes are TRBV6-2 or TRBV6-3 and TRBJ2-3, with D maybe TRBD1 (6 bases). Trimming pared 6 bases from V and 6 bases from J, leaving 16 bases between. This CDR3 has 14 residues. CDR1 is MNHEY, CDR2 SVGEGT, per germline. The CDR3 sequence is CASSDAGAHDTQYF. CDR3 nucleotide sequence: TGTGCCAGCAGCGATGCAGGGGCCCACGATACGCAGTATTTT.

The sample holds a few counts of this clonotype. The chain uses TRBV7-3 and TRBJ2-1, with D perhaps being TRBD1 or TRBD2 (5 bases each). The germline V and J ends were trimmed by 1 base and 10 bases, with 11 bases remaining between them. The CDR3 runs 13 residues. Germline loops: CDR1 SGHTA, CDR2 FQGTGA. This CDR3 is CASSLRARGEQFF. CDR3 in DNA: TGTGCCAGCAGCTTAAGAGCGAGGGGAGAGCAGTTCTTC.

As for this clonotype: At one end, the junction sequence differs from germline, possibly due to a read error. J is TRBJ1-5 and V is TRBV12-3 or TRBV12-4; a possible D gene is TRBD1 (5 bases). This CDR3 is built from 14 residues. The CDR3 DNA follows: TGTGCCGGCAGTCGGGGGAATGGCAATCAGCCCCAGCATTTT. Translated, it gives CAGSRGNGNQPQHF.

The V gene is TRBV6-2 or TRBV6-3, the J gene TRBJ2-7; TRBD1 agrees at 8 bases. Judging by the DNA end, TRBJ2-5 fits better; the J call may be wrong. Germline CDR1 MNHEY, CDR2 SVGEGT. The CDR3 covers 14 residues. CDR3 protein: CASRSRGRWETQYF. CDR3 coding DNA: TGTGCCAGCAGATCCAGGGGGCGATGGGAGACCCAGTACTTC.

The chain employs TRBV5-1 and TRBJ2-5; 7 nucleotides agree with TRBD1. The CDR3 is 15 amino acids. With V trimmed by 4 bases and J by 5 bases, 11 bases remained unmatched. The germline gives CDR1 SGHRS, CDR2 YFSETQ. CDR3 coding DNA: TGCGCCAGCAGCCCATCAGGGGGACAACGGGAGACCCAGTACTTC. Translating gives CASSPSGGQRETQYF. The full variable domain, completed using reference TRBV5-1 and TRBJ2-5, is KAGVTQTPRYLIKTRGQQVTLSCSPISGHRSVSWYQQTPGQGLQFLFEYFSETQRNKGNFPGRFSGRQFSNSRSEMNVSTLELGDSALYLCASSPSGGQRETQYFGPGTRLLVL.

This clonotype was seen more than once but under ten times. V and J are TRBV29-1 and TRBJ2-4; 7 bases agree with TRBD2. The J call may not be correct, given that the DNA end is closer to TRBJ2-7. The V gene's germline CDR1 is SQVTM and CDR2 ANQGSEA. The CDR3 is 15 residues long. The DNA of the CDR3 is TGCAGCGTTGTGGGGGGAGGGCTCAGACATGGCGAGCAGTACTTC. Protein sequence: CSVVGGGLRHGEQYF.

V is TRBV4-2 and J is TRBJ2-1; D is uncertain. V lost 0 bases and J 13 bases, leaving 10 bases between the germline ends. Germline V lookup: CDR1 LGHNA, CDR2 YNFKEQ. This CDR3 is built from 12 residues. The CDR3 here is CASSQDTYTQFF. CDR3 nucleotides: TGTGCCAGCAGCCAAGATACGTATACTCAGTTCTTC.

This clonotype turned up a few times. This rearrangement joins TRBV24-1 to TRBJ2-1, with D tentatively TRBD2 (7 bases). Deletions cut 3 bases from V and 3 bases from J, with 20 bases between. In germline, CDR1 is KGHDR, CDR2 SFDVKD. This CDR3 comprises 18 residues. CDR3 coding DNA: TGTGCCACCAGTGATCGGGTCGCGGGGGACAACCTCTACAATGAGCAGTTCTTC. Translation gives CATSDRVAGDNLYNEQFF.

The rearrangement uses TRBV6-5 and TRBJ2-1, with D possibly TRBD2 on 5 matching bases. This CDR3 comprises 13 residues. Trimming cost V 5 bases and J 1 base, with 6 bases left between them. The germline CDR1 and CDR2 sequences are MNHEY and SVGAGI. The CDR3 reads CASSQRSYNEQFF. Written as DNA, the CDR3 is TGTGCCAGCAGTCAGCGGTCCTACAATGAGCAGTTCTTC.

A few counts support this clonotype. The chain carries TRBV6-4 and TRBJ2-3; a weak D match, TRBD2 (6 bases). The CDR3 contains 14 residues. Germline assignment: CDR1 MRHNA and CDR2 SNTAGT. V was shortened by 3 bases and J by 6 bases, with 13 bases between the two germline ends. CDR3 sequence reads: CASSEAGEKDTQYF. The DNA for the CDR3 is TGTGCCAGCAGTGAAGCGGGTGAGAAGGATACGCAGTATTTT.

This chain uses TRBV30 with TRBJ1-2; 7 bases line up with TRBD1. The V gene end was trimmed by 0 bases and the J gene end by 3 bases; junction bases not matched to a gene: 1. The CDR3 length is 13 residues. Germline loops: CDR1 GTSNPN, CDR2 SVGIG (reference sequence). DNA for the CDR3: TGTGCCTGGAGTGTACAGGGGTACTATGGCTACACCTTC. Its protein is CAWSVQGYYGYTF.

The chain joins TRBV7-9 to TRBJ2-7; perhaps TRBD1 as D (6 bases). V gave up 5 bases and J gave up 3 bases, with 11 bases separating them. CDR1 and CDR2 from the germline V gene are SEHNR and FQNEAQ (reference sequence). The CDR3 is made up of 13 amino acids. The CDR3 DNA reads as TGTGCCAGCAGCAGGGGGTTTGACTACGAGCAGTACTTC. Amino acid sequence: CASSRGFDYEQYF.

The rearrangement joins TRBV5-1 to TRBJ2-1; D gene ambiguous. The CDR3 has 14 amino acids. Germline V gene data show CDR1 as SGHRS and CDR2 as YFSETQ. The V gene lost 4 bases and the J gene lost 7 bases, with 15 bases spanning the gap. CDR3 bases: TGCGCCAGCAGCCCATACGGTCCCTCGAATGAGCAGTTCTTC. Its protein is CASSPYGPSNEQFF.

On this clonotype itself: A single base separates this from a much larger clone, so it may be a read error. This chain links TRBV5-1 with TRBJ2-5, with unresolved D. The CDR3 sequence is 16 residues long. Trimming stripped 4 bases from V and 2 bases from J, with 18 bases between. Germline CDR1 and CDR2: SGHRS and YFSETQ. The CDR3: CASSPLRVVEQETQYF. CDR3 nucleotides: TGCGCCAGCAGCCCGCTAAGGGTTGTGGAGCAAGAGACCCAGTACTTC.

The genes are TRBV7-9 and TRBJ2-1, with 12 bases fitting TRBD2. Germline V gene lookup returns CDR1 SEHNR and CDR2 FQNEAQ (reference sequence). V was clipped by 8 bases and J by 1 base; unmatched bases: 12. The CDR3 runs 18 residues. CDR3 sequence reads: CASLRGTSGPRSYNEQFF. Here the CDR3 DNA reads TGTGCCAGCCTCAGGGGGACTAGCGGGCCTCGATCCTACAATGAGCAGTTCTTC.

The table lists this clonotype with a few counts. The V and J genes are TRBV4-2 and TRBJ1-5; D not certain. There are 19 residues in the CDR3. The germline gives CDR1 LGHNA, CDR2 YNFKEQ. V dropped 1 base and J dropped 0 bases, with 19 bases sitting between them. The CDR3 sequence: CASSQATTGPENSNQPQHF. The DNA of the CDR3 is TGTGCCAGCAGCCAAGCTACCACCGGACCTGAAAATAGCAATCAGCCCCAGCATTTT.

This chain joins TRBV30 and TRBJ2-1; no clear D. V shed 2 bases and J shed 7 bases, with 6 bases lying between them. From germline, CDR1 is GTSNPN and CDR2 SVGIG (reference sequence). The CDR3 consists of 11 residues. CDR3 sequence: CAWSPANEQFF. The CDR3 DNA reads as TGTGCCTGGAGTCCGGCAAATGAGCAGTTCTTC. Based on the CDR3 plus reference TRBV30 and TRBJ2-1, the full variable domain is SQTIHQWPATLVQPVGSPLSLECTVEGTSNPNLYWYRQAAGRGLQLLFYSVGIGQISSEVPQNLSASRPQDRQFILSSKKLLLSDSGFYLCAWSPANEQFFGPGTRLTVL.

This clonotype was seen only a few times. The gene calls are TRBV11-2 and TRBJ2-1; 14 bases fit TRBD2. J lost 8 bases, V lost 3 bases, and 6 bases had no gene match. The CDR3 has 16 residues. The germline V gene encodes CDR1 SGHAT and CDR2 FQNNGV. The CDR3 is CASSLRLAGGNDEQFF. As DNA, the CDR3 is TGTGCCAGCAGCTTGAGACTAGCGGGAGGGAACGATGAGCAGTTCTTC.

The genes are TRBV12-3 or TRBV12-4 and TRBJ1-5; D is uncertain. The V gene lost 5 bases and the J gene lost 0 bases, with 11 bases spanning the gap. The CDR3 has 15 amino acids. CDR3 nucleotide sequence: TGTGCCAGCAGTCCATCCGGGAATAGCAATCAGCCCCAGCATTTT. Translation gives CASSPSGNSNQPQHF.

V gene TRBV9 combines with J gene TRBJ2-2; D remains unclear. The V end was cut by 0 bases, the J end by 1 base, with 10 bases between. The germline gives CDR1 SGDLS, CDR2 YYNGEE. CDR3 length equals 16 residues. The DNA for the CDR3 is TGTGCCAGCAGCGTAGACGGCGGTGAGAACACCGGGGAGCTGTTTTTT. This gives the protein CASSVDGGENTGELFF.

The table lists this clonotype with a few counts. This sequence joins TRBV7-3 and TRBJ2-6, with a weak D call TRBD1 (6 bases). This CDR3 region has 17 residues. CDR1 and CDR2 from the germline V gene are SGHTA and FQGTGA. Trimming removed 5 bases from V and 0 bases from J, with 14 bases in between. DNA of the CDR3: TGTGCCAGCAGCCGGACAGCAGGATCCTCTGGGGCCAACGTCCTGACTTTC. Its protein is CASSRTAGSSGANVLTF.

The rearrangement links TRBV28 to TRBJ2-1; 11 bases agree with TRBD1. V was pared by 5 bases and J by 10 bases, with 13 bases of the junction left unmatched. This CDR3 contains 16 residues. The germline V gene encodes CDR1 MDHEN and CDR2 SYDVKM. This chain's CDR3 is CASSGDSGTGGREQFF. The CDR3 DNA is TGTGCCAGCAGTGGAGATTCCGGGACAGGGGGTAGGGAGCAGTTCTTC.

The chain couples TRBV27 to TRBJ2-4; D call uncertain. Gene TRBJ2-7 matches the end of the DNA better, so the J call may be wrong. Germline values: CDR1 MNHEY, CDR2 SMNVEV (reference sequence). The CDR3 spans 14 residues. CDR3: CASSWADTTYEQYF. The CDR3 DNA follows: TGTGCCAGCAGTTGGGCAGACACCACCTACGAGCAGTACTTC.